Below, 18 T cell receptor beta chains from the same sample are listed, as sequenced in a study of blood T cell repertoires in COVID-19. Here immunoSEQ multiplex PCR was the method, and the copy in TCRdb shows in-frame clones only, minus some. Of roughly 330,000 clones in the sample, about 90% were seen once. The sample comprised PBMCs or T cells enriched from blood (not recorded which). Receptor source: a woman in her twenties or thirties who had recovered from COVID-19.

This chain links TRBV24-1 with TRBJ2-7; TRBD1 aligns across 9 bases. The CDR3 runs 16 residues. Germline V gives CDR1 KGHDR, CDR2 SFDVKD. The trim removed 4 bases at V and 2 bases at J, leaving 8 bases unmatched. The CDR3 loop reads CATSDRRDREPYEQYF. The CDR3 DNA sequence: TGTGCCACCAGTGACCGCCGGGACAGGGAACCCTACGAGCAGTACTTC.

The chain recombines TRBV6-2 or TRBV6-3 with TRBJ2-4, with 10 bases that match TRBD1. J gave up 8 bases and V 5 bases, and 9 bases lay outside the gene matches. CDR1 and CDR2 (germline): MNHEY, SVGEGT. The CDR3 runs to 15 residues. As DNA, the CDR3 is TGTGCCAGCAGTCCGGGGACAGGGGAAGTAGACATTCAGTACTTC. This gives the protein CASSPGTGEVDIQYF.

With regard to this clone: The final CDR3 position lacks the conserved phenylalanine or tryptophan, pointing to a likely read error. It is unclear where the CDR3 begins or ends on the DNA, so no DNA is shown, and the CDR3 is as TCRdb lists it. J is TRBJ2-3 and V is TRBV12-5; the D call TRBD2 from the table was never checked on the DNA. Germline V lookup: CDR1 LGHNT, CDR2 FRNRAP. The length of the CDR3 is 13 amino acids, counting both ends. CDR3 protein: CASGLWVGGALFL.

V gene TRBV30 combines with J gene TRBJ1-3; D gene ambiguous. The CDR3 length is 13 residues. The germline CDR1 and CDR2 sequences are GTSNPN and SVGIG (reference sequence). V was pared by 3 bases and J by 4 bases, with 10 bases between. The CDR3 DNA is TGTGCCTGGAGCCTTCAGACAGGAAACACCATATATTTT. Protein product: CAWSLQTGNTIYF.

The count of this clone is one. This chain joins TRBV11-2 and TRBJ2-5; D not resolved. Germline V CDR1 and CDR2: SGHAT, FQNNGV. The CDR3 loop spans 15 amino acids. The V gene lost 1 base and the J gene lost 0 bases, with 9 bases spanning the gap. CDR3 sequence: CASSLGEQNQETQYF. The CDR3 nucleotides are TGTGCCAGCAGCTTAGGTGAACAGAACCAAGAGACCCAGTACTTC.

The J gene is TRBJ1-4, the V gene TRBV4-1; no definite D call. Trimming shortened V by 6 bases and J by 1 base, and 12 bases separated the two germline ends. Germline values: CDR1 MGHRA, CDR2 YSYEKL. The CDR3 is made up of 15 amino acids. The CDR3 loop is CASRDGPLTNEKLFF. In DNA form, the CDR3 reads TGCGCCAGCAGAGATGGGCCTTTAACTAATGAAAAACTGTTTTTT.

The chain has TRBV15 and TRBJ1-5; D remains ambiguous. The CDR3 covers 18 residues. CDR1 is LNHNV, CDR2 YYDKDF, per germline (reference sequence). V was trimmed by 0 bases and J by 5 bases, leaving 20 bases between them. DNA for the CDR3: TGTGCCACCAGCAGAGATAGGTCAGGAACCATAACCTATCAGCCCCAGCATTTT. Protein sequence: CATSRDRSGTITYQPQHF.

This chain uses TRBV3-1 (or the pseudogene TRBV3-2) with TRBJ2-7; 8 bases fit TRBD2. The CDR3 is made up of 14 amino acids. Trimming removed 1 base from V and 7 bases from J; junction bases left unmatched: 6. Per germline, CDR1 LGHDT and CDR2 YNNKEL (reference sequence). The CDR3 sequence: CASSQARGGREQYF. CDR3 DNA: TGTGCCAGCAGCCAAGCCCGGGGGGGGAGGGAGCAGTACTTC.

The chain combines TRBV6-5 with TRBJ2-7, with TRBD2 matching 9 bases. J was trimmed by 5 bases and V by 4 bases; bases with no gene match: 12. The CDR3 consists of 16 residues. The germline V gene has CDR1 MNHEY and CDR2 SVGAGI. The CDR3 coding sequence is TGTGCCAGCAGTTGGGCTAGCGGGGTGGGTGCCGACGAGCAGTACTTC. Amino acids: CASSWASGVGADEQYF.

This clone has a single count. The rearrangement joins TRBV7-9 to TRBJ1-1; D is unresolved. Germline V gene data show CDR1 as SEHNR and CDR2 as FQNEAQ (reference sequence). CDR3 size: 14 residues. V was shortened by 4 bases and J by 0 bases, with 9 bases between the two germline ends. The CDR3 is CASSSIGVNTEAFF. The CDR3 nucleotides read TGTGCCAGCAGCTCGATCGGAGTGAACACTGAAGCTTTCTTT.

This clone was found once. Other DNA sequences in this specimen translate into the identical CDR3. The J gene is TRBJ2-1, the V gene TRBV27; a possible D gene is TRBD2 (6 bases). Germline V lookup: CDR1 MNHEY, CDR2 SMNVEV (reference sequence). The CDR3 is 13 amino acids. The V and J ends lost 8 bases and 0 bases respectively, with 8 bases between them. CDR3 sequence: CASRGSSYNEQFF. In nucleotides, the CDR3 is TGTGCCAGCCGGGGGAGCTCCTACAATGAGCAGTTCTTC.

CDR3 nucleotides: TGTGCCAGCAGTTCAGGTGACTACGAGCAGTACTTC. Translating gives CASSSGDYEQYF. V gene TRBV6-6 combines with J gene TRBJ2-7; D unclear. The length of the CDR3 is 12 residues. V shed 4 bases and J shed 3 bases, with 7 bases lying between them. Per germline, CDR1 MNHNY and CDR2 SVGAGI (reference sequence).

For the CDR3, the DNA is TGTGCCAGCAGCTTAGCTAATCAGCCCCAGCATTTT. Translation gives CASSLANQPQHF. This chain uses TRBV13 with TRBJ1-5; D is uncertain. Germline V gene sequence: CDR1 PRHDT, CDR2 FYEKMQ (reference sequence). V was trimmed by 1 base and J by 4 bases, leaving 2 bases between them. There are 12 residues in the CDR3. Based on the CDR3 plus reference TRBV13 and TRBJ1-5, the full variable domain is AAGVIQSPRHLIKEKRETATLKCYPIPRHDTVYWYQQGPGQDPQFLISFYEKMQSDKGSIPDRFSAQQFSDYHSELNMSSLELGDSALYFCASSLANQPQHFGDGTRLSIL.

The J gene is TRBJ1-2, the V gene TRBV6-1; D is unclear. Deletions cut 0 bases from V and 4 bases from J, with 9 bases between. CDR3 length equals 14 residues. Looked up from germline, CDR1 is MNHNS and CDR2 is SASEGT. Written as DNA, the CDR3 is TGTGCCAGCAGTGAAGCACGGGTCCGCTATGGCTACACCTTC. Residues: CASSEARVRYGYTF.

As DNA, the CDR3 is TGTGCCAGCAGCCGCGGAAGTTTTAGCACAGATACGCAGTATTTT. Amino acid sequence: CASSRGSFSTDTQYF. The chain carries TRBV3-1 (or the pseudogene TRBV3-2) and TRBJ2-3, with unresolved D. The CDR3 is 15 residues long. The germline V gene encodes CDR1 LGHDT and CDR2 YNNKEL (reference sequence). Between the trimmed V and J ends, which lost 4 bases and 0 bases, there was a span of 11 bases.

The chain employs TRBV4-1 and TRBJ1-1; TRBD1 matches at 8 bases. V dropped 4 bases and J dropped 10; count of bases not matched to a gene: 17. This CDR3 contains 16 residues. CDR1 and CDR2 from the germline V gene are MGHRA and YSYEKL. CDR3 bases: TGCGCCAGCAGCCCCCCCCGGGGGCCAGGGGGCGAGGGAGCTTTCTTT. It encodes CASSPPRGPGGEGAFF.

V is TRBV7-3 and J is TRBJ1-1; weak D call: TRBD1 (5 bases). CDR3 length: 15 amino acids. Germline values: CDR1 SGHTA, CDR2 FQGTGA. V lost 6 bases, J lost 7 bases, and 21 bases lay in between. The DNA of the CDR3 is TGTGCCAGCAGTCCTAGCGGGGGGACGGGTCTTGAAGCTTTCTTT. The encoded protein is CASSPSGGTGLEAFF.

The genes are TRBV19 and TRBJ1-1; 7 nucleotides align to TRBD1. The CDR3 extends over 12 amino acids. The V segment lost 4 bases and the J segment 5 bases; nucleotides outside the gene matches: 1. The germline gives CDR1 LNHDA, CDR2 SQIVND (reference sequence). CDR3 DNA: TGTGCCAGTAGTAACAGGGGAACTGAAGCTTTCTTT. It codes for CASSNRGTEAFF.